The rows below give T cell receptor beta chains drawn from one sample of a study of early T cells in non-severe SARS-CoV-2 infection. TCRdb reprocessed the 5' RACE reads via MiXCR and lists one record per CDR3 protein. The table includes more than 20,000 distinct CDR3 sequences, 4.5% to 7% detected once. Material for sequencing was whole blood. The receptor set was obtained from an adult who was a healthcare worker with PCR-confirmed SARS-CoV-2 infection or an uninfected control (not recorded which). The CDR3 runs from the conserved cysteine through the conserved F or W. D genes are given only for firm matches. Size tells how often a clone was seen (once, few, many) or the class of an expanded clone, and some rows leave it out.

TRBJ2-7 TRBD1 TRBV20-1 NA CSARRTGGSTYEQYF TGCAGTGCTAGACGGACAGGGGGAAGTACCTACGAGCAGTACTTC
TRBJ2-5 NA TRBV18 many CASSTLRQAIPQETQYF TGTGCCAGCTCAACCCTAAGACAGGCCATTCCCCAGGAGACCCAGTACTTC
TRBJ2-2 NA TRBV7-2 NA CASSFFQSGELFF TGTGCCAGCAGCTTTTTCCAGAGCGGGGAGCTGTTTTTT
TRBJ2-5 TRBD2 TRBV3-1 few CASSQPGLANQETQYF TGTGCCAGCAGCCAGCCGGGACTAGCGAACCAAGAGACCCAGTACTTC
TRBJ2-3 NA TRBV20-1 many CSDPRGGGTDTQYF TGCAGTGACCCAAGGGGGGGAGGGACAGATACGCAGTATTTT
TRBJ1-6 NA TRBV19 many CASSPRRGSRSPLHF TGTGCCAGTAGCCCTCGGCGGGGGAGTCGTTCACCCCTCCACTTT
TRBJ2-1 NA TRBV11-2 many CASSLLVPMGGSSSYNEQFF TGTGCCAGCAGCTTATTAGTACCGATGGGGGGCTCCAGCTCCTACAATGAGCAGTTCTTC
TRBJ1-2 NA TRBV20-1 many CSARQGYSYGYTF TGCAGCGCGAGGCAGGGGTATAGCTATGGCTACACCTTC
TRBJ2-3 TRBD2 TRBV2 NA CASSSAGGREDTQYF TGTGCCAGCAGTTCCGCGGGGGGGCGGGAAGATACGCAGTATTTT
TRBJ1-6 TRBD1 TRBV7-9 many CASSLALTGGSPLHF TGTGCCAGCAGCTTAGCGCTGACAGGGGGTTCACCCCTCCACTTT
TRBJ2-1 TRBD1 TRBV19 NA CASLGTGLGNNEQFF TGTGCCTCCTTGGGGACAGGGTTAGGGAACAATGAGCAGTTCTTC
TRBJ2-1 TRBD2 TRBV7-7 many CASSKTSGGANYNEQFF TGTGCCAGCAGCAAGACTAGCGGGGGGGCTAATTACAATGAGCAGTTCTTC
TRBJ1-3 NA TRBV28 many CATRTSDSSGNTIYF TGTGCCACCCGTACCTCGGATTCCTCTGGAAACACCATATATTTT
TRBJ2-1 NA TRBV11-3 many CASSSLGGLDEQFF TGTGCCAGCAGCTCCCTGGGGGGGCTCGATGAGCAGTTCTTC
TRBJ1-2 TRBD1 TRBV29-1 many CSVPSSPGTVDYGYTF TGCAGCGTGCCGTCCTCCCCCGGGACAGTCGACTATGGCTACACCTTC
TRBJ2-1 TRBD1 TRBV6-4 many CASSHRQGNEQFF TGTGCCAGCAGCCATCGACAGGGAAATGAGCAGTTCTTC
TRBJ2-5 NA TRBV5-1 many CASSFGQKLQETQYF TGCGCCAGCAGCTTCGGACAGAAGTTACAAGAGACCCAGTACTTC
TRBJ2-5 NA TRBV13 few CASSLLGRKETQYF TGTGCCAGCAGCCTCCTCGGGAGAAAAGAGACCCAGTACTTC
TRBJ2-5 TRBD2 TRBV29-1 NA CSVERLAGATQETQYF TGCAGCGTTGAACGTCTAGCGGGGGCCACCCAAGAGACCCAGTACTTC
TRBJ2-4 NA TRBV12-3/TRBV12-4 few CASSFFAKNIQYF TGTGCCAGCAGTTTTTTCGCCAAAAACATTCAGTACTTC
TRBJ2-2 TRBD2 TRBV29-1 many CSVDGGATGELFF TGCAGCGTTGACGGGGGGGCCACCGGGGAGCTGTTTTTT
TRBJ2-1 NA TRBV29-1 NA CSVDNGGSYNEQFF TGCAGCGTTGATAACGGGGGATCCTACAATGAGCAGTTCTTC
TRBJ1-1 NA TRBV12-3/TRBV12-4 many CASSWATGSEAFF TGTGCCAGCAGCTGGGCCACAGGGTCTGAAGCTTTCTTT
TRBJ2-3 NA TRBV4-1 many CASSQSPRGDTQYF TGCGCCAGCAGCCAGAGCCCCCGCGGAGATACGCAGTATTTT
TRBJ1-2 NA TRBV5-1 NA CASSLAVGNNYGYTF TGCGCCAGCAGCTTGGCGGTTGGGAATAACTATGGCTACACCTTC
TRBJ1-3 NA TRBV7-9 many CASSLEGVASGNTIYF TGTGCCAGCAGCTTAGAAGGGGTCGCCTCTGGAAACACCATATATTTT
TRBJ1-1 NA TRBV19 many CASRGARTDYMNTEAFF TGTGCCAGTAGGGGGGCGAGGACGGATTATATGAACACTGAAGCTTTCTTT
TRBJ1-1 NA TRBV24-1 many CATRGGGEAFF TGTGCCACCAGGGGCGGGGGTGAAGCTTTCTTT
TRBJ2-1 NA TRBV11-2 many CASAGATTDEQFF TGTGCCAGTGCGGGGGCAACCACAGATGAGCAGTTCTTC
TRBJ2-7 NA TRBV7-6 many CASSQVPSYEQYF TGTGCCAGCAGCCAGGTTCCGTCCTACGAGCAGTACTTC
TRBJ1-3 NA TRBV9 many CASSAGDRSGNTIYF TGTGCCAGCAGCGCCGGAGACAGGTCTGGAAACACCATATATTTT
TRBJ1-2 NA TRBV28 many CASSRHSSNPNGYTF TGTGCCAGCAGCAGACACTCGAGTAATCCAAATGGCTACACCTTC
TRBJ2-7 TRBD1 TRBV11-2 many CASSYDRGSTYEQYF TGTGCCAGCAGCTATGACAGGGGCTCTACCTACGAGCAGTACTTC
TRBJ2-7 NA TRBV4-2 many CASSQGDSTYEQYF TGTGCCAGCAGCCAAGGGGACTCGACCTACGAGCAGTACTTC
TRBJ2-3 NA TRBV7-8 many CASSPWEANTQYF TGTGCCAGCAGCCCCTGGGAAGCCAATACGCAGTATTTT
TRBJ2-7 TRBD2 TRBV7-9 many CASSPSGGPHEQYF TGTGCCAGCAGCCCTAGCGGGGGGCCCCACGAGCAGTACTTC
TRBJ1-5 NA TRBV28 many CASSFRGRGSNQPQHF TGTGCCAGCAGTTTCAGGGGCCGGGGGAGCAATCAGCCCCAGCATTTT
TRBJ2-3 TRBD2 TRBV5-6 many CASSWGGNTDTQYF TGTGCCAGCAGCTGGGGGGGAAACACAGATACGCAGTATTTT
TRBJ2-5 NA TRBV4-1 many CASSQGRLETQYF TGCGCCAGCAGCCAAGGAAGGTTGGAGACCCAGTACTTC
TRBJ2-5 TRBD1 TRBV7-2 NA CASSLGTGGKETQYF TGTGCCAGCAGCTTGGGGACAGGGGGCAAAGAGACCCAGTACTTC
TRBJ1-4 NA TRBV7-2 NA CASSSQPLTNEKLFF TGTGCCAGCAGCTCACAGCCCTTAACTAATGAAAAACTGTTTTTT